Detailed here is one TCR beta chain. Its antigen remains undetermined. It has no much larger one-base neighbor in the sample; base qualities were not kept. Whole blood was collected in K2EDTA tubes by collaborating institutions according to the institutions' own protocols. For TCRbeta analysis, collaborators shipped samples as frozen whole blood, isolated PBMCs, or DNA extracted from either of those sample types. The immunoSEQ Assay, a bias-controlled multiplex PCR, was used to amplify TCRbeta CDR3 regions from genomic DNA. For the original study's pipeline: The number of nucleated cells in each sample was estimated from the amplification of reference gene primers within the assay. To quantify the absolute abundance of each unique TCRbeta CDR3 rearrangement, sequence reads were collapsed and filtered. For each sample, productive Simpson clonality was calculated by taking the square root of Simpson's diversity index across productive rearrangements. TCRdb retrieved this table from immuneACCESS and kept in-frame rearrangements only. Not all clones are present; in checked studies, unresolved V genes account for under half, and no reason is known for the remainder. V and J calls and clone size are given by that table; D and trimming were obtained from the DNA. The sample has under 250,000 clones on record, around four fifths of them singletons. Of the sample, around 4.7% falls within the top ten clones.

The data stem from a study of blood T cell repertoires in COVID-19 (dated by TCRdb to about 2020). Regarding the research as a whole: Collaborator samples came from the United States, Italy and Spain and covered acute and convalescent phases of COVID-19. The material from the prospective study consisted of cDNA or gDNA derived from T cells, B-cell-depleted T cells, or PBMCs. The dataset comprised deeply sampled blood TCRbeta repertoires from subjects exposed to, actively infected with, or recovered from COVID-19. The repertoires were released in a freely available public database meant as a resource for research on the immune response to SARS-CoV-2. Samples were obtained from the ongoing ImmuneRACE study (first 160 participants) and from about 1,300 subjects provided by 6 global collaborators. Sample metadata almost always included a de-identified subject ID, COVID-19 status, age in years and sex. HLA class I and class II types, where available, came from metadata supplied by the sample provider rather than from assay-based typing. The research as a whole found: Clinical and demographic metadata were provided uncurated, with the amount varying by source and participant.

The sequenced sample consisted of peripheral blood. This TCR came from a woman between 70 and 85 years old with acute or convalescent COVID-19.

The CDR3 region: CASSFRTANTEAFF. Here is the DNA: TGTGCCAGCAGCTTCCGGACAGCGAACACTGAAGCTTTCTTT. The V gene is TRBV7-2 and the J gene is TRBJ1-1; the best D guess is TRBD1, with 6 bases matching. The CDR3 runs 14 residues from the cysteine to the phenylalanine. Left in the record is the CDR3 DNA by itself, 42 bases read in frame from the first base. The germline V gene sets CDR1 to SGHTA and CDR2 to FQGNSA. V is reduced by 3 bases and J by 1 base, leaving a spacing of 9 bases between them.